The sample holds one count of the clone carrying this TCR beta chain. What it binds is unknown. CDR3 length: 13 amino acids. Trimming shortened V by 6 bases and J by 0 bases, and 9 bases separated the two germline ends. CDR1 DFQATT and CDR2 SNEGSKA come from the germline V gene (reference sequence). The source of the sample is a study of CD8 T cells in Susac syndrome. The study, taken as a whole, reports: The study found that Susac CD8+ clonal expansion peaked in TEMRA cells and active patients.

RNA, at about 0.45 to 1 ug, was reverse transcribed with random hexamers. TCRdb reprocessed the immunoSEQ multiplex PCR reads via MiXCR and lists one record per CDR3 protein. The data hold 70,000 to 95,000 distinct CDR3 sequences, with around 94% observed a single time. CD8+ and CD4+ T cells from blood underwent TCR beta sequencing, which was carried out in a high-throughput format. Negative isolation yielded CD8+ and CD4+ T cells; FACS enriched TEMRA cells. The chain joins TRBV20-1 to TRBJ1-3; no clear D. Sequenced input: CD8+ T cells from PBMCs. This sequence was found in a human donor with Susac syndrome. The CDR3 protein is CSATDYSGNTIYF. The CDR3 bases are TGCAGTGCGACTGACTACTCTGGAAACACCATATATTTT.